This TCR beta chain was sequenced during a study of blood T cell repertoires in COVID-19. Study summary: Samples of COVID-19 (acute and convalescent) were obtained from the United States, Italy and Spain. The cDNA or gDNA used as material had been derived from T cells, B-cell-depleted T cells, or PBMCs.

Authors' data handling: It was from reference gene primer amplification that nucleated cell counts were estimated. Method: immunoSEQ multiplex PCR; TCRdb's copy keeps in-frame clones and lacks some. V and J calls and clone size are given by that table; D and trimming were obtained from the DNA. The data show about 31,000 clones, more than 80% seen once. The CDR3 runs 13 residues. The germline V gene has CDR1 SGHDN and CDR2 FVKESK. As for this clone: The junction shows a germline mismatch at one end, possibly a read error.

Sequencing was performed on peripheral blood. This clonotype originated in a woman aged 35 to 49 with active or convalescent COVID-19. The chain combines TRBV14 with TRBJ2-3; 13 bases are shared with TRBD2. CDR3 sequence reads: CASSQEGTSGMNF. For the CDR3, the DNA is TGTGCCAGCAGCCAAGAGGGGACTAGCGGGATGAATTTT.